This T cell receptor (beta chain) appears in the sequencing data of a study of T cells in Graves' hyperthyroidism and ophthalmopathy (dated by TCRdb to the late 2010s). Notes on the research overall: To identify TCR V-J signatures that set the groups apart, the researchers used a discovery cohort of 100 patients, made up of roughly 40 with Graves' ophthalmopathy and around 58 with stable Graves' hyperthyroidism. Prospective prediction of ophthalmopathy was tested in an independent validation cohort of 18 to 20 hyperthyroidism patients and some 17 patients who later progressed to ophthalmopathy. For training and testing, the 100 or so patients in the discovery cohort were randomly divided in a 7:3 ratio. In addition, the study compared T-cell repertoires in thyroid tissue and in blood from 6 or 7 Graves' hyperthyroidism patients. After blood sampling, hyperthyroidism patients were treated with methimazole at a starting dose of 30 mg daily, and ophthalmopathy patients were treated with high-dose intravenous methylprednisolone. The paper reports TCR Vbeta CDR3 sequencing of fewer than 150 peripheral blood samples: approximately 43 ophthalmopathy, over 70 hyperthyroidism and around 17 progressor patients. Study-wide conclusions, independent of this receptor: In validation, the model predicted progression to ophthalmopathy with around 71% sensitivity and 72.22% specificity, a median of 6.5 months before onset. A model built on a 13 V-J signature distinguished ophthalmopathy from stable hyperthyroidism, reaching roughly 88% sensitivity and 81.08% specificity in cross-validation and 80%/75% in testing. No statistical method was used to fix the sample size in advance, and group allocation was not hidden from the investigators. Blood samples also contained most of the expanded thyroid clonotypes (frequency above 0.001), which suggests that blood repertoires may reflect thyroid immune responses.

Points on this clonotype: The clone's antigen remains unknown. Per-base qualities were not stored, and no clone one base away is much larger.

Patients with uncontrolled infections, other autoimmune diseases, pregnancy or lactation were excluded. Diagnoses were established on the basis of clinical symptoms, serum thyroxine and TRAb, thyroid ultrasound, and orbital computed tomography. Trizol reagent was used to extract total RNA, and RNA quality was then checked on an Agilent 2100 Bioanalyzer. TCR beta CDR3 regions were amplified from RNA transcripts. The first round of RT-PCR for the TCR CDR3 was performed with the HTBI primer set and the Qiagen OneStep RT-PCR kit. A second multiplex PCR round built the libraries, followed by size selection and purification. Sequencing of the libraries was done on an Illumina HiSeq2000 using paired-end 100 bp reads. The authors' analysis ran thus. SOAPnuke was used to process the raw data, throwing out any read that contained adapters or uncalled bases, had a mean Phred below 15, or lacked an exact constant-primer or identifier match. COPE v1.2.5 was used to merge high-quality paired reads, and clonotypes were defined as unique nucleotide sequences. MiTCR v1.1 was used to align clonotypes to the IMGT TRBV, TRBD and TRBJ reference segments. Only V-J combinations with frequency above 0.0001, covering about 99% of repertoires, were analysed. The TCS score was defined as the ratio of F50 (clonal expansion) to E x V (chaos), calculated using BLOSUM62-based TCRdist between CDR3 peptides within each V-J. Welch's t-statistics and random forest reduced approximately 520 V-J features to some 14, which were used in a naive Bayes classifier (R e1071). The similarity between thyroid and blood repertoires was quantified using the Morisita-Horn index. The public reads were quality trimmed at Q25 with fastp and then assembled into clones with MiXCR by TCRdb, keeping productive beta chains. CDR3 protein duplicates are merged, each entry listing the most common genes and DNA. The V and J calls follow TCRdb's processing rather than the paper's. Here the sample has fewer than 650,000 distinct CDR3 sequences; 40% to 50% occur a single time. About 45% of the sample belongs to the ten largest clones.

The CDR3 contains 14 residues, cysteine and phenylalanine counted. Only the CDR3 DNA stays, 42 bases, in frame from base 1. For CDR1 and CDR2, the germline V gene (reference sequence) lists DFQATT and SNEGSKA. This TCR was sampled from an adult woman with Graves' disease, either hyperthyroidism or ophthalmopathy (not recorded which). The chain joins TRBV20-1 to TRBJ2-7; the D gene remains uncertain. With the DNA end fitting TRBJ2-5 better, the J assignment may be wrong. The sample comprised peripheral blood or thyroid tissue (not recorded which). The CDR3 is CSARVQGRGETQYF. The DNA sequence is TGCAGTGCTAGAGTCCAAGGGCGTGGGGAGACCCAGTACTTC.